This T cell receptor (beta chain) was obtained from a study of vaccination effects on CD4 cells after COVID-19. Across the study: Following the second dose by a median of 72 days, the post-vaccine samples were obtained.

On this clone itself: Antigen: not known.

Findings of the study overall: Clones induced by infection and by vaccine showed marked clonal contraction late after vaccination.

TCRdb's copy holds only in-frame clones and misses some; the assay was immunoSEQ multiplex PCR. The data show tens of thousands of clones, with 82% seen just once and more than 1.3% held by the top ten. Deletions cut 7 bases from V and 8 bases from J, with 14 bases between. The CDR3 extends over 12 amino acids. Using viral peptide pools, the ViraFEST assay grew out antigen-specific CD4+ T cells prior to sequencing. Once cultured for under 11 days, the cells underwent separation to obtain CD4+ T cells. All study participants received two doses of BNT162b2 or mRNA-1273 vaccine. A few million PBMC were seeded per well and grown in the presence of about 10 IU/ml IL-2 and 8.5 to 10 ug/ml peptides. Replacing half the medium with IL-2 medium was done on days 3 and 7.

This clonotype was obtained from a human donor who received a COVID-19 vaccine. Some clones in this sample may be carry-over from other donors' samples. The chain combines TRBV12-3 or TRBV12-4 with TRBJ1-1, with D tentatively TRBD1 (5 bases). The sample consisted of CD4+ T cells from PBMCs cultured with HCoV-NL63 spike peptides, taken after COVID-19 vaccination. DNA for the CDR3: TGTGCCAGCAATACAGGCTATACCGAAGCTTTCTTT. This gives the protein CASNTGYTEAFF.